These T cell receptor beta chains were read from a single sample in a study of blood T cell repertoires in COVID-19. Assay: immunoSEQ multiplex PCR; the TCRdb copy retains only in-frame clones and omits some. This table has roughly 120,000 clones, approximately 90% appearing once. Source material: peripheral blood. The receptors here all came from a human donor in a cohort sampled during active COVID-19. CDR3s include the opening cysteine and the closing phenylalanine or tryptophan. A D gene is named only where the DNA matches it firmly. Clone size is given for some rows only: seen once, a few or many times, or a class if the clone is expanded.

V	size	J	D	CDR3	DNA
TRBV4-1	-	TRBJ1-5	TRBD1	CASSQTQGASQPQHF	TGCGCCAGCAGCCAGACACAGGGGGCAAGTCAGCCCCAGCATTTT
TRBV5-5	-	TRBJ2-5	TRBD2	CASSLDLAGETQYF	TGTGCCAGCAGCTTGGACCTAGCGGGAGAGACCCAGTACTTC
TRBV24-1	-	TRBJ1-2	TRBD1	CATSDLYRGYGYTF	TGTGCCACCAGTGATTTGTACAGGGGCTATGGCTACACCTTC
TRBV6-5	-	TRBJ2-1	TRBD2	CATGTSGRYNEQFF	TGTGCCACGGGGACTAGCGGGCGTTACAATGAGCAGTTCTTC
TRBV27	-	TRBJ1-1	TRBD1	CASSVGQGWSEAFF	TGTGCCAGCAGTGTCGGACAGGGTTGGAGTGAAGCTTTCTTT
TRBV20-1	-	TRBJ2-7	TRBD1	CSASGRQGPSYEQYF	TGCAGTGCTAGTGGGAGACAGGGCCCATCCTACGAGCAGTACTTC
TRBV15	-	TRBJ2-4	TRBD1	CATSTTGGTFTKNIQYF	TGTGCCACCAGTACAACAGGGGGCACGTTCACCAAAAACATTCAGTACTTC
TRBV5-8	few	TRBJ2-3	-	CASSSYQEGTDTQYF	TGTGCCAGCAGCTCCTACCAAGAGGGCACAGATACGCAGTATTTT
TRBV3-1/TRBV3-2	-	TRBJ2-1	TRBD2	CASSQDPSGGGQFF	TGTGCCAGCAGCCAAGATCCCAGCGGGGGGGGGCAGTTCTTC
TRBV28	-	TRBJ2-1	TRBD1	CASSLFGTGSKEQFF	TGTGCCAGCAGTTTATTCGGGACAGGGTCGAAGGAGCAGTTCTTC
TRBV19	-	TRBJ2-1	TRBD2	CASRHSGTSGGALLFF	TGTGCCAGTAGGCACTCCGGGACTAGCGGGGGGGCCCTATTGTTCTTC
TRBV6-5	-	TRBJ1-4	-	CASSSKGGREEKLFF	TGTGCCAGCAGCAGTAAGGGAGGGCGGGAGGAAAAACTGTTTTTT
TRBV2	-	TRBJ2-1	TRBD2	CASSALLAGGHEQFF	TGTGCCAGCAGTGCCTTGCTAGCGGGAGGCCATGAGCAGTTCTTC
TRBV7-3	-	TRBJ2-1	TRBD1	CASSLVGVGQGVPNEQFF	TGTGCCAGCAGCTTAGTGGGGGTTGGACAGGGGGTTCCCAATGAGCAGTTCTTC
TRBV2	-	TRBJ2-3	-	CASSVLKGVGDTQYF	TGTGCCAGCAGTGTGTTAAAAGGGGTCGGGGATACGCAGTATTTT
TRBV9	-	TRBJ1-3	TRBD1	CASSVEGQSHTIYF	TGTGCCAGCAGCGTGGAGGGACAGTCGCACACCATATATTTT
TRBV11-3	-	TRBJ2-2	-	CASSFRPGEIGELFF	TGTGCCAGCAGCTTTCGTCCGGGGGAGATCGGGGAGCTGTTTTTT
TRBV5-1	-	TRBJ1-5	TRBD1	CASSLRGDRDQPQHF	TGCGCCAGCAGCTTGAGAGGGGACAGAGACCAGCCCCAGCATTTT
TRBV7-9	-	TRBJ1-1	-	CASSFQGIGTEAFF	TGTGCCAGCAGCTTCCAGGGGATAGGCACTGAAGCTTTCTTT
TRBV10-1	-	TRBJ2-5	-	CASGTPHF	TGCGCCAGCGGGACTCCTCACTTC
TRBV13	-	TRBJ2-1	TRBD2	CASSRGLAEQFF	TGTGCCAGCAGCAGGGGACTAGCGGAGCAGTTCTTC
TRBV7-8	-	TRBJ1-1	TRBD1	CASSPDQGGRTEAFF	TGTGCCAGCAGCCCGGACCAGGGGGGTAGGACTGAAGCTTTCTTT
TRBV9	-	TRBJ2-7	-	CASSARLTSVNEQYF	TGTGCCAGCAGCGCCCGACTGACCAGCGTCAACGAGCAGTACTTC
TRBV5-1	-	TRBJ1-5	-	CASSIGVPGQPQHF	TGCGCCAGCAGCATAGGGGTTCCGGGTCAGCCCCAGCATTTT
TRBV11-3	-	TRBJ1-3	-	CASSSGHRNTIYF	TGTGCCAGCAGCTCGGGACATAGAAACACCATATATTTT
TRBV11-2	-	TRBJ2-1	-	CASSLEDFYNEQFF	TGTGCCAGCAGCTTAGAGGACTTTTACAATGAGCAGTTCTTC
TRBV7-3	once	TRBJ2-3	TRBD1	CASSLGDRKSTDTQYF	TGTGCCAGCAGCTTAGGGGACAGAAAAAGCACAGATACGCAGTATTTT
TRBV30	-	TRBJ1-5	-	CAWSLQGNQPQHF	TGTGCCTGGAGTCTTCAGGGGAATCAGCCCCAGCATTTT
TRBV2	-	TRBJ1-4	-	CASSEWGLATNEKLFF	TGTGCCAGCAGTGAATGGGGACTTGCAACTAATGAAAAACTGTTTTTT
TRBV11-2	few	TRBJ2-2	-	CASSFTDTGELFF	TGTGCCAGCAGCTTTACGGACACCGGGGAGCTGTTTTTT
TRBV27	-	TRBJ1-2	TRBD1	CASSSGQGAFGYTF	TGTGCCAGCAGTTCGGGACAGGGGGCGTTTGGCTACACCTTC
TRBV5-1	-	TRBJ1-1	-	CASSQGSPQGTEAFF	TGCGCCAGCAGCCAGGGGAGCCCTCAGGGAACTGAAGCTTTCTTT
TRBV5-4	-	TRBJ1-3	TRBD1	CASSPTGDGNTIYF	TGTGCCAGCAGCCCGACAGGGGATGGAAACACCATATATTTT
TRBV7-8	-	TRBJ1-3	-	CASSLSPIAGNTIYF	TGTGCCAGCAGCTTATCCCCTATCGCTGGAAACACCATATATTTT
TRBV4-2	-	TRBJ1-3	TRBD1	CASSRQGPSGNTIYF	TGTGCCAGCAGCCGACAGGGACCCTCTGGAAACACCATATATTTT
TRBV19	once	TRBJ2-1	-	CASSITSYLNEQFF	TGTGCCAGTAGTATAACGAGTTACCTCAATGAGCAGTTCTTC
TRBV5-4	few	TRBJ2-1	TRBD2	CASRPSGTGNEQFF	TGTGCCAGCAGACCCAGCGGGACCGGCAATGAGCAGTTCTTC
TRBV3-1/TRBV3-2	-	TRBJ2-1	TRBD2	CASSLWTSGSSYNEQFF	TGTGCCAGCAGCCTTTGGACTAGCGGGAGCTCCTACAATGAGCAGTTCTTC
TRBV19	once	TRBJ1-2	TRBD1	CASSIVGQGNYGYTF	TGTGCCAGTAGTATTGTGGGACAGGGTAACTATGGCTACACCTTC